This T cell receptor beta chain was sequenced during a study of pediatric ulcerative colitis. Profiled with immunoSEQ multiplex PCR; TCRdb holds only in-frame clones, not every one. The table lists about 35,000 clones, about 81% of them singletons, with approximately 1% in the top ten. Study observations and caveats: Ulcerative colitis patients shared more blood-rectal clones than controls. Rectal pinch biopsies may have included blood-derived T cells, especially in patients with overt colitis. In rectum, acute severe colitis had expanded clones and less diversity.

On this clone itself: As yet, its antigen is unknown.

During colonoscopy, one to two rectal pinch biopsies were collected. CDR3 size: 16 residues. V was pared by 3 bases and J by 4 bases, with 11 bases of the junction left unmatched. Germline V gene data show CDR1 as SGHRS and CDR2 as YFSETQ. The source material was gut tissue. This TCR was recovered from a boy younger than 18 with mild ulcerative colitis. The chain is built from TRBV5-1 and TRBJ1-2, with 8 bases matching TRBD1. CDR3 in DNA: TGCGCCAGCAGCTCAACTCCGGGACAGGAGGTCTATGGCTACACCTTC. Translation gives CASSSTPGQEVYGYTF.